These 19 T cell receptor beta chains were sequenced from one sample in a study of beta chain features in type 1 diabetes. Study-level results: In all four CD4+ subsets, TCRB CDR3 length was significantly, moderately reduced in type 1 diabetes.

Sequencing targeted expressed TCRB transcripts, as all isolated RNA had been reverse transcribed. TCRdb keeps only in-frame clones here, not all; method: immunoSEQ multiplex PCR. This table has roughly 240,000 clones, about 24% appearing once. These receptors have no identified antigens. Input material: naive CD4+ T cells from blood. These receptor sequences come from a woman in her 30s with type 1 diabetes.

This clone was picked up one time. The gene calls are TRBV5-1 and TRBJ1-2, with 9 bases fitting TRBD1. This CDR3 is 15 amino acids long. The germline CDR1 and CDR2 sequences are SGHRS and YFSETQ. V trimming: 0 bases; J trimming: 4 bases; junction bases outside the gene matches: 4. This CDR3 is CASSLGPQGAYGYTF. As DNA, the CDR3 is TGCGCCAGCAGCTTGGGCCCACAGGGGGCCTATGGCTACACCTTC.

This clone was found a few times. The V gene is TRBV30, the J gene TRBJ2-1; D uncertain. The V gene's germline CDR1 is GTSNPN and CDR2 SVGIG (reference sequence). The CDR3 extends over 17 amino acids. V gave up 0 bases and J gave up 5 bases, with 20 bases separating them. Here the CDR3 DNA reads TGTGCCTGGAGTGTATCCGGCAGGCCATCCACGAACAATGAGCAGTTCTTC. Translation: CAWSVSGRPSTNNEQFF.

This clone was picked up a small number of times. The V gene is TRBV15, the J gene TRBJ1-1; no clear D gene. The CDR3 is 16 residues long. The germline V and J ends were trimmed by 5 bases and 3 bases, with 19 bases remaining between them. Germline V gene sequence: CDR1 LNHNV, CDR2 YYDKDF (reference sequence). The CDR3 is CATSPLGAGGDTEAFF. CDR3 nucleotide sequence: TGTGCCACCAGCCCATTGGGAGCAGGCGGGGACACTGAAGCTTTCTTT.

The J gene is TRBJ2-2, the V gene TRBV9; D is uncertain. This CDR3 contains 16 residues. Germline V CDR1 and CDR2: SGDLS, YYNGEE. Trimming removed 4 bases at V and 2 bases at J, with 15 bases between. For the CDR3, the DNA is TGTGCCAGCAGCTCGGTGGAGCCACTAAACACCGGGGAGCTGTTTTTT. Protein: CASSSVEPLNTGELFF.

The chain uses TRBV28 and TRBJ1-5, with D possibly matching TRBD1 (6 bases). Germline V lookup: CDR1 MDHEN, CDR2 SYDVKM. The CDR3 runs to 14 residues. V lost 5 bases, J lost 5 bases, and 13 bases lay in between. The CDR3 loop is CASSLGQHYQPQHF. CDR3 sequence (DNA): TGTGCCAGCAGTCTCGGACAGCACTATCAGCCCCAGCATTTT.

This clone was seen a handful of times. V is TRBV29-1 and J is TRBJ2-4, with TRBD1 matching over 9 bases. The CDR3 totals 14 residues. Losses at the gene ends were 7 bases for V and 7 bases for J; bases not matched to a gene: 11. The V gene's germline CDR1 is SQVTM and CDR2 ANQGSEA. The CDR3 region is CSANGQGKGNIQYF. CDR3 DNA sequence: TGCAGCGCCAACGGACAGGGGAAGGGGAACATTCAGTACTTC. The whole variable domain, filled in from reference TRBV29-1 and TRBJ2-4, reads SAVISQKPSRDICQRGTSLTIQCQVDSQVTMMFWYRQQPGQSLTLIATANQGSEATYESGFVIDKFPISRPNLTFSTLTVSNMSPEDSSIYLCSANGQGKGNIQYFGAGTRLSVL.

V is TRBV7-9 and J is TRBJ2-7; 7 nucleotides align to TRBD2. CDR3 length equals 14 residues. Trimming took 5 bases from V and 4 from J; bases not matched to a gene: 8. Germline V lookup: CDR1 SEHNR, CDR2 FQNEAQ (reference sequence). The CDR3 bases are TGTGCCAGCAGCCCGCTAGCGGTTGGTTACGAGCAGTACTTC. Protein: CASSPLAVGYEQYF.

V gene TRBV4-2 combines with J gene TRBJ2-3, with a tentative D call TRBD2 (5 bases). The V end lost 1 base, the J end lost 2 bases, and 16 bases lay between the germline ends. Per the germline V gene, CDR1 is LGHNA and CDR2 is YNFKEQ. CDR3 length: 17 amino acids. The DNA for the CDR3 is TGTGCCAGCAGCCAAGGTGGAGGCGGTCTTAACACAGATACGCAGTATTTT. It yields the protein CASSQGGGGLNTDTQYF.

This chain connects TRBV19 to TRBJ2-2; 10 positions match TRBD1. This CDR3 contains 16 residues. CDR1 and CDR2 (germline): LNHDA, SQIVND (reference sequence). Trimming at V came to 6 bases and at J to 3 bases, leaving 7 bases not matched to a gene. The CDR3 nucleotides are TGTGCCAGTAGCCTCGGGACAGGGGTTTACACCGGGGAGCTGTTTTTT. Encoded protein: CASSLGTGVYTGELFF.

This clone turned up a few times. The chain combines TRBV7-3 with TRBJ2-3; perhaps TRBD2 as D (6 bases). The CDR3 sequence is 15 residues long. The germline V gene has CDR1 SGHTA and CDR2 FQGTGA. V lost 4 bases, J lost 5 bases, and 16 bases lay in between. CDR3 protein: CASSSTVAAGDTQYF. Written as DNA, the CDR3 is TGTGCCAGCAGCTCCACCGTAGCGGCCGGAGATACGCAGTATTTT.

The chain uses TRBV9 and TRBJ2-1; 7 bases map to TRBD1. The CDR3 covers 15 residues. The germline V gene encodes CDR1 SGDLS and CDR2 YYNGEE. The trim removed 1 base at V and 5 bases at J, leaving 6 bases unmatched. CDR3 in amino acids: CASSVSGGSNNEQFF. The DNA for the CDR3 is TGTGCCAGCAGCGTATCAGGGGGAAGCAACAATGAGCAGTTCTTC.

The chain combines TRBV9 with TRBJ2-7; TRBD1 matches at 11 bases. Trimming cost V 4 bases and J 2 bases; bases outside gene matches: 8. The length of the CDR3 is 16 residues. Germline CDR1 and CDR2: SGDLS and YYNGEE. This chain's CDR3 is CASSLSPGQGAYEQYF. CDR3 bases: TGTGCCAGCAGCCTCTCACCGGGACAGGGGGCCTACGAGCAGTACTTC.

As regards this clone: At the DNA level, this CDR3 is encoded by other sequences in the same sample as well. The V gene is TRBV30, the J gene TRBJ2-1; a weak D match, TRBD1 (5 bases). The ends were cut back, 2 bases at V and 2 bases at J, with 13 bases in the middle. From germline, CDR1 is GTSNPN and CDR2 SVGIG (reference sequence). This CDR3 comprises 15 residues. CDR3 in DNA: TGTGCCTGGAGTCGTGACAGCAGCCCCTACAATGAGCAGTTCTTC. This sequence encodes CAWSRDSSPYNEQFF.

The chain uses TRBV28 and TRBJ2-7; 7 positions match TRBD1. Germline V CDR1 and CDR2: MDHEN, SYDVKM. Unmatched junction bases numbered 11, after V lost 7 bases and J lost 2 bases. CDR3 length: 15 amino acids. CDR3 bases: TGTGCCAGCACCCGGACAGGTGGTCCAACCTACGAGCAGTACTTC. Protein: CASTRTGGPTYEQYF.

This clone was found a few times. The genes are TRBV5-4 and TRBJ2-5; 8 nucleotides match TRBD2. This CDR3 comprises 15 residues. With 2 bases clipped from V and 3 bases from J, the junction kept 6 bases outside the gene matches. The germline CDR1 and CDR2 sequences are SGHNT and YYREEE (reference sequence). CDR3 region: CASSFGLAGKETQYF. CDR3 sequence (DNA): TGTGCCAGCAGCTTCGGTCTAGCGGGTAAAGAGACCCAGTACTTC.

The chain employs TRBV30 and TRBJ2-2, with 10 bases identical to TRBD1. V lost 7 bases, J lost 2 bases, and 1 base stayed unmatched. This CDR3 region has 13 residues. Germline lookup yields CDR1 GTSNPN and CDR2 SVGIG (reference sequence). In nucleotides, the CDR3 is TGTGCCTCGACAGGGGGCAACACCGGGGAGCTGTTTTTT. Amino acids: CASTGGNTGELFF.

With regard to this clone: Other DNA sequences in this sample translate to the same CDR3. This rearrangement joins TRBV18 to TRBJ1-1; 7 nucleotides line up with TRBD1. The germline gives CDR1 KGHSH, CDR2 LQKENI. J gave up 0 bases and V 3 bases, and 1 base lay outside the gene matches. The CDR3 sequence is 14 residues long. The CDR3 DNA is TGTGCCAGCTCACCGACAGGGATGAACACTGAAGCTTTCTTT. Translated: CASSPTGMNTEAFF.

In this sample, this clone turned up a few times. This sequence joins TRBV25-1 and TRBJ1-5, with no clear D. The CDR3 spans 14 residues. Germline values: CDR1 MGHDK, CDR2 SYGVNS. V was trimmed by 2 bases and J by 6 bases, leaving 11 bases between them. The CDR3 coding sequence is TGTGCCAGCAGTGAAGGCCAAGGAGGTCAGCCCCAGCATTTT. The encoded protein is CASSEGQGGQPQHF.

The chain is built from TRBV27 and TRBJ2-1; TRBD1 might be the D (6 bases). This CDR3 has 15 residues. Germline lookup yields CDR1 MNHEY and CDR2 SMNVEV (reference sequence). The V and J ends lost 5 bases and 0 bases respectively, with 11 bases between them. The CDR3 coding sequence is TGTGCCAGCAGTCCACAGGGTAGCTCCTACAATGAGCAGTTCTTC. Translation gives CASSPQGSSYNEQFF.